The sequence of this T cell receptor beta chain was determined in a study of regulatory dendritic cells for organ transplantation. The study, taken as a whole, reports: Regulatory dendritic cells appeared to expand memory CD8+ clones less than mature ones. Resting memory CD8+ T cells held the most alloreactive clonotypes.

The data were produced by immunoSEQ multiplex PCR, yet TCRdb's version contains in-frame clones alone and is incomplete. The sample has under 35,000 clones, around nine tenths seen once; the top ten hold under 0.065%. Note on this clone: The target antigen is unknown.

This CDR3 is 13 amino acids long. CDR1 and CDR2 from the germline V gene are SGHVS and FQNEAQ. V was pared by 1 base and J by 6 bases, with 9 bases between. This TCR was recovered from a human donor in good health. J is TRBJ1-1 and V is TRBV7-8; perhaps TRBD1 as D (6 bases). The sequenced sample consisted of naive CD4+ T cells from blood. The subset denotes: CD45RA+ naive T cells. The CDR3 here is CASSLVGGPEAFF. The CDR3, as DNA: TGTGCCAGCAGCTTAGTGGGGGGCCCTGAAGCTTTCTTT.